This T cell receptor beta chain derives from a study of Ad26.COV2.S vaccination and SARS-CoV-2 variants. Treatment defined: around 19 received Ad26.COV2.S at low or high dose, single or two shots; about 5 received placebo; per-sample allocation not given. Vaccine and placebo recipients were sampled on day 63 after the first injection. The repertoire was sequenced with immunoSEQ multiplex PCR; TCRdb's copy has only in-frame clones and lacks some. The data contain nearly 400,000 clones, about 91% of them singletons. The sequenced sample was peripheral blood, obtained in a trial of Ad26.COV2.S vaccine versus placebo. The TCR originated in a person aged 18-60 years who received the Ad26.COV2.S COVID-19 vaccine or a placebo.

In nucleotides, the CDR3 is TGCGCCAGCAGCTCCCCCCAGGGTGATTCACCCCTCCACTTT. Translated: CASSSPQGDSPLHF. The chain is built from TRBV5-1 and TRBJ1-6, with a tentative D call TRBD1 (5 bases). The CDR3 has 14 residues. CDR1 and CDR2 from the germline V gene are SGHRS and YFSETQ. Trimming took off 3 bases at V and 8 bases at J, with 12 bases between the two ends.